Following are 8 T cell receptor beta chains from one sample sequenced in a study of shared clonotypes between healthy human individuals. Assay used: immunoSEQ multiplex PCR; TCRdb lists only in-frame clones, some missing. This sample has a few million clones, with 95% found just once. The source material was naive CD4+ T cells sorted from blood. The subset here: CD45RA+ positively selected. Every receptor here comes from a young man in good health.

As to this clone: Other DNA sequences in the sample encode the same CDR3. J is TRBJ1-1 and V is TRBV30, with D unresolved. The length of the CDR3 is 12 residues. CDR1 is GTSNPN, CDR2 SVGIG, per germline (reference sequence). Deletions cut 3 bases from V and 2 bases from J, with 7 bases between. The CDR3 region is CAWRARNTEAFF. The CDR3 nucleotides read TGTGCCTGGAGGGCGAGAAACACTGAAGCTTTCTTT. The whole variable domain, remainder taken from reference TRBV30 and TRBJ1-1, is SQTIHQWPATLVQPVGSPLSLECTVEGTSNPNLYWYRQAAGRGLQLLFYSVGIGQISSEVPQNLSASRPQDRQFILSSKKLLLSDSGFYLCAWRARNTEAFFGQGTRLTVV.

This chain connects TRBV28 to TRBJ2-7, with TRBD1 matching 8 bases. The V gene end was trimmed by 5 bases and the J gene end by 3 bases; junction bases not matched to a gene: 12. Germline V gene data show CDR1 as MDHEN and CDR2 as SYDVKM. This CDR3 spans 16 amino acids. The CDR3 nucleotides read TGTGCCAGCAGTCCCACGTCCCGGGACAGGCGCTACGAGCAGTACTTC. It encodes CASSPTSRDRRYEQYF. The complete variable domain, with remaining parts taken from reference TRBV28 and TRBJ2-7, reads DVKVTQSSRYLVKRTGEKVFLECVQDMDHENMFWYRQDPGLGLRLIYFSYDVKMKEKGDIPEGYSVSREKKERFSLILESASTNQTSMYLCASSPTSRDRRYEQYFGPGTRLTVT.

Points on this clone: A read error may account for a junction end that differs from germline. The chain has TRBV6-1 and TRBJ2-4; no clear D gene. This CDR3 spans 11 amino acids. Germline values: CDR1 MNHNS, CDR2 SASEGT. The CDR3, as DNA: TGTGCCAGCAGTAATAGCTATCAGTACGACTTC. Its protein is CASSNSYQYDF.

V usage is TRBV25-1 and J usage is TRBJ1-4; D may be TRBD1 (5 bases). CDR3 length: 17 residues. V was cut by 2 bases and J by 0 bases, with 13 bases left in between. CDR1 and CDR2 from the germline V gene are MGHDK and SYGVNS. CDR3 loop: CASSEGPGTATNEKLFF. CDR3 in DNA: TGTGCCAGCAGTGAAGGTCCCGGGACTGCAACTAATGAAAAACTGTTTTTT.

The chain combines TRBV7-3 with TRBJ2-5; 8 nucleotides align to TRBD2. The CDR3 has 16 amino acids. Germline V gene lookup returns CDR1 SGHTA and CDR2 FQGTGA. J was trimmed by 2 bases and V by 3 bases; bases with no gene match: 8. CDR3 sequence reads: CASSLFSGGEQETQYF. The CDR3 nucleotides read TGTGCCAGCAGCTTGTTTTCCGGGGGGGAACAAGAGACCCAGTACTTC.

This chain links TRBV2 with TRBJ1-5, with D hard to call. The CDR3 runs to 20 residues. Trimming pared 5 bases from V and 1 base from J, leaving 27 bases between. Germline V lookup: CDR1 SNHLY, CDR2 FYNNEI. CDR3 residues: CASSSLPALWEGNSNQPQHF. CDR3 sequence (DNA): TGTGCCAGCAGTTCCCTCCCGGCCCTTTGGGAGGGTAACAGCAATCAGCCCCAGCATTTT.

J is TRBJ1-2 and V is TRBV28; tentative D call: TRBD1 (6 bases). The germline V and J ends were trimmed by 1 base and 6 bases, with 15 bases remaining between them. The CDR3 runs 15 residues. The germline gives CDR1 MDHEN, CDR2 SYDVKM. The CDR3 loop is CASSLFAQGTNGYTF. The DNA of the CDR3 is TGTGCCAGCAGTTTATTCGCGCAGGGGACCAATGGCTACACCTTC.

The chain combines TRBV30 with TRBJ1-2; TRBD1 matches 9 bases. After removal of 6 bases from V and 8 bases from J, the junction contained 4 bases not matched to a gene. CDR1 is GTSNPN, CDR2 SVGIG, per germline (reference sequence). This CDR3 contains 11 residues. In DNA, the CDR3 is TGTGCCTGTAGGACAGGGGAAGGCTACACCTTC. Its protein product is CACRTGEGYTF.